A selection of T cell receptor beta chains follows, all from one sample in a study of somatic mutations in cytotoxic T cells in rheumatoid arthritis. Sequencing was performed with immunoSEQ multiplex PCR; in TCRdb, only in-frame clones are kept and a portion is missing. There are under 20,000 clones in the sample; approximately 80% occur only once, and roughly a sixth lies in the top ten. The specimen was CD8+ T cells sorted from blood. These receptors all stem from an adult with rheumatoid arthritis. The CDR3 runs from the conserved cysteine through the conserved F or W. Each record gives: V gene, clone size, D gene, J gene, CDR3 DNA, CDR3 protein. A D gene is named only where the DNA matches it firmly. Clone size is shown for a subset of rows, as once, few, many or a class of expanded clone.

V: TRBV6-6
size: few
D: .
J: TRBJ1-4
DNA: TGTGCCAGCAGTTACTCGATGGCTGAAAAACTGTTTTTT
CDR3: CASSYSMAEKLFF

V: TRBV4-1
size: .
D: .
J: TRBJ2-7
DNA: TGCGCCAGCAGCCAGGGCTCCTACGAGCAGTACTTC
CDR3: CASSQGSYEQYF

V: TRBV15
size: .
D: .
J: TRBJ1-3
DNA: TGTGCCACCAGCAGAGACAGGGGCTCTGGAAACACCATATATTTT
CDR3: CATSRDRGSGNTIYF

V: TRBV6-5
size: .
D: .
J: TRBJ2-4
DNA: TGTGCCAGCAAAAAATTTGGGGGGGCCAAAAACATTCAGTACTTC
CDR3: CASKKFGGAKNIQYF

V: TRBV4-1
size: .
D: .
J: TRBJ2-1
DNA: TGCGCCAGCAGCATACAAACGTCCTCCTACAATGAGCAGTTCTTC
CDR3: CASSIQTSSYNEQFF

V: TRBV7-9
size: once
D: TRBD2
J: TRBJ2-1
DNA: TGTGCCAGCAGCAGAGGGGTCTCTAGCGGGGGGTTAAATGAGCAGTTCTTC
CDR3: CASSRGVSSGGLNEQFF

V: TRBV7-3
size: .
D: TRBD1
J: TRBJ1-5
DNA: TGTGCCAGCAGCCTTCCGGGACAGATGAAAGATCAGCCCCAGCATTTT
CDR3: CASSLPGQMKDQPQHF

V: TRBV4-1
size: few
D: TRBD1
J: TRBJ1-5
DNA: TGCGCCAGCAGCCAAGCGTCAGGGGGATCTCAGCCCCAGCATTTT
CDR3: CASSQASGGSQPQHF

V: TRBV27
size: .
D: .
J: TRBJ2-7
DNA: TGTGCCAGCAGTATCTCTGATGGCTACGAGCAGTACTTC
CDR3: CASSISDGYEQYF

V: TRBV7-6
size: .
D: .
J: TRBJ2-7
DNA: TGTGCCAGCAGCCCGGACGCCCACGAGCAGTACTTC
CDR3: CASSPDAHEQYF

V: TRBV7-6
size: .
D: TRBD2
J: TRBJ2-3
DNA: TGTGCCAGCAGCTGGACTAGCGGGGCGGGAGATACGCAGTATTTT
CDR3: CASSWTSGAGDTQYF

V: TRBV5-4
size: .
D: .
J: TRBJ2-2
DNA: TGTGCCAGCAGCTTGGCCTGGGACGGAGCGGCCGGGGAGCTGTTTTTT
CDR3: CASSLAWDGAAGELFF

V: TRBV25-1
size: .
D: .
J: TRBJ1-5
DNA: TGTGCCAGCAGTGAGGGGTATAGCAATCAGCCCCAGCATTTT
CDR3: CASSEGYSNQPQHF

V: TRBV6-1
size: .
D: .
J: TRBJ1-5
DNA: TGTGCCAGCACGGAACTCCCGCGGGGGTGGCCCCAGCATTTT
CDR3: CASTELPRGWPQHF

V: TRBV6-5
size: .
D: .
J: TRBJ2-1
DNA: TGTGCCAGCAGACACGACACTAACTACAATGAGCAGTTCTTC
CDR3: CASRHDTNYNEQFF

V: TRBV10-3
size: .
D: TRBD1
J: TRBJ2-6
DNA: TGTGCCATCAGTGAACAGGGGGTCAGATCTGGGGCCAACGTCCTGACTTTC
CDR3: CAISEQGVRSGANVLTF

V: TRBV29-1
size: .
D: .
J: TRBJ2-7
DNA: TGCAGCGTTGAAAAGAGCCCGTCAGAGCAGTACTTC
CDR3: CSVEKSPSEQYF

V: TRBV11-2
size: .
D: .
J: TRBJ2-2
DNA: TGTGCCAGCAGCTTGGAACTAGGGGGATTGAACACCGGGGAGCTGTTTTTT
CDR3: CASSLELGGLNTGELFF

V: TRBV6-5
size: once
D: .
J: TRBJ1-5
DNA: TGTGCCAGCAGTTCAGGGGGCAATCAGCCCCAGCATTTT
CDR3: CASSSGGNQPQHF

V: TRBV4-1
size: .
D: .
J: TRBJ2-3
DNA: TGCGCCAGCAGCCAAGAGGACAGCACAGATACGCAGTATTTT
CDR3: CASSQEDSTDTQYF

V: TRBV10-3
size: .
D: .
J: TRBJ1-6
DNA: TGTGCCATCAGTCGAGAGGACAGAGTCGATAATTCACCCCTCCACTTT
CDR3: CAISREDRVDNSPLHF

V: TRBV27
size: .
D: .
J: TRBJ2-1
DNA: TGTGCCAGCGGGCAGTACAATGAGCAGTTCTTC
CDR3: CASGQYNEQFF

V: TRBV30
size: .
D: TRBD1
J: TRBJ1-1
DNA: TGTGCCTGGAGTGTAAGGGGGAAGTCGGTCCGGACAGGGGGAAAAACTGAAGCTTTCTTT
CDR3: CAWSVRGKSVRTGGKTEAFF

V: TRBV30
size: .
D: .
J: TRBJ1-4
DNA: TGTGCCTGGAGTCCCCCGCTCCCAACTAATGAAAAACTGTTTTTT
CDR3: CAWSPPLPTNEKLFF

V: TRBV6-4
size: .
D: TRBD2
J: TRBJ2-1
DNA: TGTGCCAGCAGTGTAAAAGGGAGCGGGGGGCTGCTCAATGAGCAGTTCTTC
CDR3: CASSVKGSGGLLNEQFF

V: TRBV7-9
size: .
D: .
J: TRBJ1-2
DNA: TGTGCCAGCAGCGCAGGGCCTAACTATGGCTACACCTTC
CDR3: CASSAGPNYGYTF

V: TRBV28
size: .
D: .
J: TRBJ1-5
DNA: TGTGCCAGCAGGCTACCGAACAGGGTCGAGTCTCAGCCCCAGCATTTT
CDR3: CASRLPNRVESQPQHF